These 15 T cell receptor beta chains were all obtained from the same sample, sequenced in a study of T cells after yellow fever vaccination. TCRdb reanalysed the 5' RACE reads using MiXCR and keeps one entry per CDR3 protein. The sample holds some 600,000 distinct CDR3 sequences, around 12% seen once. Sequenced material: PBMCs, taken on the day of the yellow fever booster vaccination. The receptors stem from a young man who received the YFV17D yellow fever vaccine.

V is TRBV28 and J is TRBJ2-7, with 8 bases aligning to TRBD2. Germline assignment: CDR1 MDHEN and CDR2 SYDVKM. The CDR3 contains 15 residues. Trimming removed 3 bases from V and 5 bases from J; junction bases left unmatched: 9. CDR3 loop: CASSFHSGILNEQYF. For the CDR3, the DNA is TGTGCCAGCAGTTTCCATAGCGGGATCTTAAACGAGCAGTACTTC.

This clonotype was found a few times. The CDR3 region is CATSDSPGQGGPAYEQFF. The CDR3 DNA reads TGTGCCACCAGTGATTCCCCGGGACAGGGCGGTCCGGCGTATGAGCAGTTCTTC. This chain uses TRBV24-1 with TRBJ2-1, with 9 bases matching TRBD1. V was pared by 2 bases and J by 8 bases, with 15 bases of the junction left unmatched. The CDR3 covers 18 residues. Germline lookup yields CDR1 KGHDR and CDR2 SFDVKD.

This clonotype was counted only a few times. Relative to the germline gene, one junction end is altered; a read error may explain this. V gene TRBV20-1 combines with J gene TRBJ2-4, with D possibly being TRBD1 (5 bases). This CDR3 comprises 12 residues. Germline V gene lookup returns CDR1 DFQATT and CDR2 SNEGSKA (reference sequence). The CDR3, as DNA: TGCAGTGCTAGCCAGACAGACCATGAACCCGTCTTC. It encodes CSASQTDHEPVF.

Here the CDR3 reads CAWSEGGSTQYF. In DNA, the CDR3 is TGTGCCTGGAGTGAGGGGGGTTCGACCCAGTACTTC. V usage is TRBV30 and J usage is TRBJ2-5; perhaps D is TRBD1 or TRBD2 (6 bases each). Trimming shortened V by 1 base and J by 7 bases, and 10 bases separated the two germline ends. Germline-derived CDR1 and CDR2 are GTSNPN and SVGIG (reference sequence). The CDR3 is 12 amino acids.

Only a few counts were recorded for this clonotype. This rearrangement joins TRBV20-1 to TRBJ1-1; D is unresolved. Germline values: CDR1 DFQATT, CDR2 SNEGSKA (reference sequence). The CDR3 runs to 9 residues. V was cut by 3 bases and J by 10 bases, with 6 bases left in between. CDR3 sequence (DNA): TGCAGTGCTAGCTACCTAGCTTTCTTT. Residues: CSASYLAFF.

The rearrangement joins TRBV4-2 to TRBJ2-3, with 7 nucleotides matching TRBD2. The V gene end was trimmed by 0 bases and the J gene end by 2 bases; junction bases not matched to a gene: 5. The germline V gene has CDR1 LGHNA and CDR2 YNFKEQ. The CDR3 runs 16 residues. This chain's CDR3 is CASSQEPSGNTDTQYF. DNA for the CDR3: TGTGCCAGCAGCCAAGAACCCAGCGGGAACACAGATACGCAGTATTTT.

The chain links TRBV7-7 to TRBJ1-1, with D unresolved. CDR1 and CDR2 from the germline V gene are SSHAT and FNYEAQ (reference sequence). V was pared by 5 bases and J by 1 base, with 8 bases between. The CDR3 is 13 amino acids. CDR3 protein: CASSGRSNTEAFF. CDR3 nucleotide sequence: TGTGCCAGCAGCGGACGGTCGAACACTGAAGCTTTCTTT. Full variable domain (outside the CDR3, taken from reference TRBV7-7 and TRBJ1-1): GAGVSQSPRYKVTKRGQDVTLRCDPISSHATLYWYQQALGQGPEFLTYFNYEAQPDKSGLPSDRFSAERPEGSISTLTIQRTEQRDSAMYRCASSGRSNTEAFFGQGTRLTVV.

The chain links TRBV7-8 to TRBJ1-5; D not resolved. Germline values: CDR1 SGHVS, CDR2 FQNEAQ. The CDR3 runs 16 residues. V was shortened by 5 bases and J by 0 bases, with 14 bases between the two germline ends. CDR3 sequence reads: CASSQFPGYSNQPQHF. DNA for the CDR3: TGTGCCAGCAGCCAATTCCCTGGGTATAGCAATCAGCCCCAGCATTTT.

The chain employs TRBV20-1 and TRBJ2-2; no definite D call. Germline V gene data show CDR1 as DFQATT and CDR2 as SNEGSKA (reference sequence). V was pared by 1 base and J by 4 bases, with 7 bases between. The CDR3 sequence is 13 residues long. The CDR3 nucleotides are TGCAGTGCTAGAGGCCGACCCACCGGGGAGCTGTTTTTT. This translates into CSARGRPTGELFF.

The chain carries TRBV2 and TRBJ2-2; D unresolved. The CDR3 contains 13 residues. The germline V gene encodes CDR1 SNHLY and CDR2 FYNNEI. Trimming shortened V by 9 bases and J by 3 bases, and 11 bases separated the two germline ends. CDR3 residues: CASRILYTGELFF. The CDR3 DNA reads TGTGCCAGTAGAATACTGTACACCGGGGAGCTGTTTTTT.

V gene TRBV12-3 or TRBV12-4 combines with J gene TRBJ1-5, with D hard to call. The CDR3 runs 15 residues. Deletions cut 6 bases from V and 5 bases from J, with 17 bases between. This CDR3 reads CASSSTEERYQPQHF. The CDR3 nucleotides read TGTGCCAGCAGCTCCACAGAGGAGCGATATCAGCCCCAGCATTTT.

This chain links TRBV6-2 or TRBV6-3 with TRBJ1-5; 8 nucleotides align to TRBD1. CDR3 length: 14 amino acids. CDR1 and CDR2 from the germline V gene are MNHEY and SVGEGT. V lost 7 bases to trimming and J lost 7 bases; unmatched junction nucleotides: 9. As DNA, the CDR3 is TGTGCCAGCACCAAGACAGGGGCGATACAGCCCCAGCATTTT. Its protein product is CASTKTGAIQPQHF.

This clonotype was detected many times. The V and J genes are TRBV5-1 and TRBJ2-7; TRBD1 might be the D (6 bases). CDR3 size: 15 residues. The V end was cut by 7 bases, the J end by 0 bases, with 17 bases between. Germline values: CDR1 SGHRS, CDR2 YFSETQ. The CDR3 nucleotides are TGCGCCAGCGCGTCAGGGGCGGGTCTCTCCTACGAGCAGTACTTC. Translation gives CASASGAGLSYEQYF.

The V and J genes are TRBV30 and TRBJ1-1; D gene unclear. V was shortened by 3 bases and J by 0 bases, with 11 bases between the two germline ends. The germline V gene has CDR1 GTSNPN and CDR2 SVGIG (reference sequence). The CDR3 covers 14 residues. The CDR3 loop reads CAWSPSPLNTEAFF. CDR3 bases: TGTGCCTGGAGCCCCTCCCCCCTGAACACTGAAGCTTTCTTT.

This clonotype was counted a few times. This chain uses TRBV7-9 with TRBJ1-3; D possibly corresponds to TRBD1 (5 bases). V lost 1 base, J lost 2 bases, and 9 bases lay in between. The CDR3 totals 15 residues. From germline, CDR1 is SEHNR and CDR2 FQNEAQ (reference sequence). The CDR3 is CASSLGTGAGNTIYF. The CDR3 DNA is TGTGCCAGCAGCTTAGGTACAGGCGCTGGAAACACCATATATTTT. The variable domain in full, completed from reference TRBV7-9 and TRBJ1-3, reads DTGVSQNPRHKITKRGQNVTFRCDPISEHNRLYWYRQTLGQGPEFLTYFQNEAQLEKSRLLSDRFSAERPKGSFSTLEIQRTEQGDSAMYLCASSLGTGAGNTIYFGEGSWLTVV.